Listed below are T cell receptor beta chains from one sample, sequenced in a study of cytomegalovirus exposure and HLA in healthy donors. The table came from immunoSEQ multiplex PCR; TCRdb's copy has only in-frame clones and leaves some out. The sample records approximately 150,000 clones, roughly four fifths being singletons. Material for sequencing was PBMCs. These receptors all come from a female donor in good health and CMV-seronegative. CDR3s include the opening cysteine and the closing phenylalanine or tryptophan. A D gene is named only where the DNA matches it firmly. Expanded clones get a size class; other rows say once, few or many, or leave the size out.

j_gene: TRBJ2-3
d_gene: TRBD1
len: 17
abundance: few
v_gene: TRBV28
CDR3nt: TGTGCCAGCAGTTTGGGGGGAGGGGACAGGGATGCCGATACGCAGTATTTT
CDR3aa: CASSLGGGDRDADTQYF

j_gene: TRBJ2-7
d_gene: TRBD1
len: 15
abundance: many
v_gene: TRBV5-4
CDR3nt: TGTGCCAGCAGTACCGGGACAGGGGGATCCTACGAGCAGTACTTC
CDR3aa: CASSTGTGGSYEQYF

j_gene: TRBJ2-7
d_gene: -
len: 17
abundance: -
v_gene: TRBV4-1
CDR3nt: TGCGCCAGCAGCCGAGCCCTTATTGAGGACACCCGATACGAGCAGTACTTC
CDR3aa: CASSRALIEDTRYEQYF

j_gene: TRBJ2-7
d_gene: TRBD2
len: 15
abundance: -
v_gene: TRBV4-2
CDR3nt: TGTGCCAGCAGCCTACGACTAGCGGGATCGTACGAGCAGTACTTC
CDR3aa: CASSLRLAGSYEQYF

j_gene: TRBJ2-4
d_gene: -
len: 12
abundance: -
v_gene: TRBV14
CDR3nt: TGTGCCAGCAGCCCCCAGGGTGGCATTCAGTACTTC
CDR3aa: CASSPQGGIQYF

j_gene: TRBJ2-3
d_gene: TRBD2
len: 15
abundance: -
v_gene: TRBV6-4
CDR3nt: TGTGCCAGCAGCCCAGCGGGAGGGGGCACAGATACGCAGTATTTT
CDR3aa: CASSPAGGGTDTQYF

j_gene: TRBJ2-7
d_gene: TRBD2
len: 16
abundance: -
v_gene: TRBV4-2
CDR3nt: TGTGCCAGCAGCCAAGCGCGGCGGGAGGGCCCCTACGAGCAGTACTTC
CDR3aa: CASSQARREGPYEQYF

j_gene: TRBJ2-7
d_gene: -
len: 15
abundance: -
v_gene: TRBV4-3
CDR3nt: TGCGCCAGCAGCCAAACCGGGACTGAGACCTACGAGCAGTACTTC
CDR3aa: CASSQTGTETYEQYF

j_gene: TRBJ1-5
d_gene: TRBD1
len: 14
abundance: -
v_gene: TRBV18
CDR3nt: TGTGCCAGCTCCCGGGACAGGGGCAATCAGCCCCAGCATTTT
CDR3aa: CASSRDRGNQPQHF

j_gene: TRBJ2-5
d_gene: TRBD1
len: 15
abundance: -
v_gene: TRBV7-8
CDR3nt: TGTGCCAGCAGCCTAGGACAGGGGGCGCAGGAGACCCAGTACTTC
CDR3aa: CASSLGQGAQETQYF

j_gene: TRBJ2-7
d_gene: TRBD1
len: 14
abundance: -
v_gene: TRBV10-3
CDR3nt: TGTGCCATCAGTGGGACAGGGGGCGCGGACGAGCAGTACTTC
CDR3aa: CAISGTGGADEQYF

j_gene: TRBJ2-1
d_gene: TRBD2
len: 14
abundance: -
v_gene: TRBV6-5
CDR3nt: TGTGCCAGCAGTTCAGCGGGAGTGGCGAATGAGCAGTTCTTC
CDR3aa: CASSSAGVANEQFF

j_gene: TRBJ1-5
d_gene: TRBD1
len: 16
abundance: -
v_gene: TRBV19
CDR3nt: TGTGCCAGTAGTACGGGACAGGGTAGGGGCAATCAGCCCCAGCATTTT
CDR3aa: CASSTGQGRGNQPQHF

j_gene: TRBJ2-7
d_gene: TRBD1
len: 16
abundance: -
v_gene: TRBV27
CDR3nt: TGTGCCAGCAGGCCCTCCACAGGGGCTCTCCCCTACGAGCAGTACTTC
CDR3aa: CASRPSTGALPYEQYF

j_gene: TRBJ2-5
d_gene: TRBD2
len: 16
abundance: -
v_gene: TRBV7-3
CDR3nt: TGTGCCAGCAGCTTAGGGGGACTAGCGGGAAAAGAGACCCAGTACTTC
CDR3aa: CASSLGGLAGKETQYF

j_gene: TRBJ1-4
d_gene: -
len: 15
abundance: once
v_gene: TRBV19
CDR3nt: TGTGCCAGTAGTGCCTACAGGGTTGCGAGCGAAAAACTGTTTTTT
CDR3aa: CASSAYRVASEKLFF

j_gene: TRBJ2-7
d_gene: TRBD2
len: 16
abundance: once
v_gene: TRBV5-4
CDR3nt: TGTGCCAGCAGCGGGGGACTAGCGGGAGACATTTCGGAGCAGTACTTC
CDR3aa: CASSGGLAGDISEQYF

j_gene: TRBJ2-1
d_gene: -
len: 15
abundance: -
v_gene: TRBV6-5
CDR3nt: TGTGCCAGCAGTTACTCGAATCCGGGGTTTCGTGAGCAGTTCTTC
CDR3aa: CASSYSNPGFREQFF

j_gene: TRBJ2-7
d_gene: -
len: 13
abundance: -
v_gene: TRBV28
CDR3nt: TGTGCCAGCTGGCCACCAGGAGGGTACGAGCAGTACTTC
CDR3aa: CASWPPGGYEQYF

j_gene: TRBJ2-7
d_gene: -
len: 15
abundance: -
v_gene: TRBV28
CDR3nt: TGTGCCAGCAGGGGGCAGATGCCCCTCTCCTACGAGCAGTACTTC
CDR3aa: CASRGQMPLSYEQYF

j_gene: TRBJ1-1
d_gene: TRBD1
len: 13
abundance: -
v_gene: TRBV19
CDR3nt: TGTGCCAGTAGCCACAGGGGGCGGACTGAAGCTTTCTTT
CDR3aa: CASSHRGRTEAFF

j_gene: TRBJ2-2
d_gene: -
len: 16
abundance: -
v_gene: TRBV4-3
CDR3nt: TGCGCCAGCAGCCATCATGACAGGTCGAACACCGGGGAGCTGTTTTTT
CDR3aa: CASSHHDRSNTGELFF

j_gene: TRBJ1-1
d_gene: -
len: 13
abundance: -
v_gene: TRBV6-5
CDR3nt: TGTGCCAGCAGGAGGGGGGGAGACACTGAAGCTTTCTTT
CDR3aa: CASRRGGDTEAFF

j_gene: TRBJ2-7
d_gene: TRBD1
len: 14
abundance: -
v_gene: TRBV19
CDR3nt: TGTGCCAGTAGTACGGACAGGTTCCCTTACGAGCAGTACTTC
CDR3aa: CASSTDRFPYEQYF

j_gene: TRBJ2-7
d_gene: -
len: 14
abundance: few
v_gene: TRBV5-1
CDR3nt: TGCGCCAGCAGCTTCGCAGGGGCCTTCTACGAGCAGTACTTC
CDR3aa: CASSFAGAFYEQYF

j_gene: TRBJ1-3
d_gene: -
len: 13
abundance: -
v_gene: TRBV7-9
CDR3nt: TGTGCCAGCAGCTTTGAGGCCAGGGGACCCATATATTTT
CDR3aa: CASSFEARGPIYF

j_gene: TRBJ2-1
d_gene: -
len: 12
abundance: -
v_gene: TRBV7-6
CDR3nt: TGTGCCAGCAGCTTAACCGGGGGTGAGCAGTTCTTC
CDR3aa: CASSLTGGEQFF